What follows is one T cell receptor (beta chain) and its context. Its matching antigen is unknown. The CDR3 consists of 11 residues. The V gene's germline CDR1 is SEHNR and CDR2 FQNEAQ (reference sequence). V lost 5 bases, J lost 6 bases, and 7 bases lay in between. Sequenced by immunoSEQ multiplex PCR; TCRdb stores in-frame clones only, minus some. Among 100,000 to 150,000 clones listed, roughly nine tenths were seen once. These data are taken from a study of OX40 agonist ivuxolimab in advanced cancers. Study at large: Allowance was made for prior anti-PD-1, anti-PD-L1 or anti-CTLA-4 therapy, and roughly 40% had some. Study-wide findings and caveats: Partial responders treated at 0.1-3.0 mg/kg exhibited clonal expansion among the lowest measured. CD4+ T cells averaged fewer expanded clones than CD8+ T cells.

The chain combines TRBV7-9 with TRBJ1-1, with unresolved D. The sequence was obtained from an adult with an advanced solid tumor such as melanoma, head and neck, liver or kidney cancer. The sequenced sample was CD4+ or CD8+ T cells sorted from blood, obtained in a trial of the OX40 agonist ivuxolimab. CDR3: CASSQWSEAFF. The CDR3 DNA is TGTGCCAGCAGCCAGTGGTCTGAAGCTTTCTTT.